This record concerns one T cell receptor (beta chain) sequence. Produced via immunoSEQ multiplex PCR; TCRdb's table is partial and in-frame only. The sample has some 120,000 clones, about 93% seen once; the top ten hold 4.2%. The entry originates in a study of T cell responses to AZD1222 COVID-19 vaccine. This CDR3 region has 16 residues. V lost 0 bases and J lost 7, with 16 bases in between. Germline loops: CDR1 LGHNA, CDR2 YNFKEQ. The chain links TRBV4-2 to TRBJ2-1; D tentatively fits TRBD1 or TRBD2 (6 bases each). The clonotype was recovered from an adult who received the MenACWY meningococcal vaccine as a control. Sequenced here: peripheral blood, sampled 28 days after the second dose of the MenACWY control vaccine. The CDR3 loop reads CASSQEGGGAVNEQFF. The CDR3 DNA is TGTGCCAGCAGCCAAGAGGGGGGCGGGGCCGTGAATGAGCAGTTCTTC.